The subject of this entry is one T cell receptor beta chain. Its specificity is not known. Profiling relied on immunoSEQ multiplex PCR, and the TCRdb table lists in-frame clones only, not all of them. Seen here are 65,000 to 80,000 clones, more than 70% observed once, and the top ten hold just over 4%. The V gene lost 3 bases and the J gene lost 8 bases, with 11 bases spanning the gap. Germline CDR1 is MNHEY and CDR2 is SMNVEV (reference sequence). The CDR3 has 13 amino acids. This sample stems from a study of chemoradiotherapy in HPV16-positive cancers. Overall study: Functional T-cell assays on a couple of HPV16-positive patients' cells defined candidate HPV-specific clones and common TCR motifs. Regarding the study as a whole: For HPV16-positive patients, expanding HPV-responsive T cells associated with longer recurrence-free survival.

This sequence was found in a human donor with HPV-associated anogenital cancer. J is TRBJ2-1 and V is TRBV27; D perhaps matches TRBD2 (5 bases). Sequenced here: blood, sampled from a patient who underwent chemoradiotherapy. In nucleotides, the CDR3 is TGTGCCAGCAGTTTGCGGGCTAGGTATGAGCAGTTCTTC. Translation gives CASSLRARYEQFF.